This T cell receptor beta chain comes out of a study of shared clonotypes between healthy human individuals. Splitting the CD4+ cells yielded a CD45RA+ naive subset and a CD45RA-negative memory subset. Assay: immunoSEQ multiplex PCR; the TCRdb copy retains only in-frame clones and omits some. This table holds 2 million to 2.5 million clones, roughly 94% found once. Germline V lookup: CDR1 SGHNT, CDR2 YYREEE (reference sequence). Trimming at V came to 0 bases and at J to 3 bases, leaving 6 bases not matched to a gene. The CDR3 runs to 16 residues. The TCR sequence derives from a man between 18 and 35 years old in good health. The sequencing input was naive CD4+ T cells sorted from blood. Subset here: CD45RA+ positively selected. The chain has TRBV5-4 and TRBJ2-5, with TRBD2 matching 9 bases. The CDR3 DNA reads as TGTGCCAGCAGCTTGGCTGGGCGGGGGGGAGAAGAGACCCAGTACTTC. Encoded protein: CASSLAGRGGEETQYF.